Below are 9 T cell receptor beta chains sequenced from a single sample in a study of persistence of HIV-infected CD4 T cells. Antigens of these TCRs are unknown. This nonspecific control used anti-CD3/anti-CD28 bead stimulation of CD4+ T cells. Sorting selected CD4+ T cells upregulating both CD40 ligand and CD69. Sequencing used immunoSEQ version 4 in survey mode. Sequencing used immunoSEQ multiplex PCR; TCRdb keeps in-frame clones, though not all of them. Seen here are around 40,000 clones, roughly 90% observed once, and the top ten hold about 0.94%. Sequenced here: CD4+ T cells sorted from PBMCs after 18-hour stimulation, sampled from a patient who received antiretroviral therapy. The receptors shown here come from an adult man with HIV who was CMV-seropositive.

CDR3 bases: TGTGCCAGCAGTGAGGGGGGCGGATCCTATGGCTACACCTTC. Residues: CASSEGGGSYGYTF. The J gene is TRBJ1-2, the V gene TRBV25-1, with a tentative D call TRBD1 (6 bases). Trimming removed 3 bases at V and 4 bases at J, with 12 bases between. Germline V lookup: CDR1 MGHDK, CDR2 SYGVNS. This CDR3 contains 14 residues.

The rearrangement joins TRBV7-3 to TRBJ2-2, with D perhaps matching TRBD1 (5 bases). V gave up 5 bases and J gave up 7 bases, with 11 bases separating them. Looked up from germline, CDR1 is SGHTA and CDR2 is FQGTGA. The CDR3 has 13 residues. The CDR3 DNA is TGTGCCAGCAGCATTACGACAGACGGGGAGCTGTTTTTT. Encoded protein: CASSITTDGELFF.

V is TRBV27 and J is TRBJ2-2, with a possible D match to TRBD1 (6 bases). The ends were cut back, 3 bases at V and 5 bases at J, with 19 bases in the middle. The V gene's germline CDR1 is MNHEY and CDR2 SMNVEV (reference sequence). The CDR3 covers 17 residues. CDR3 nucleotide sequence: TGTGCCAGCAGTTTCGGACGGGGCAGGGGCGAAACCGGGGAGCTGTTTTTT. Its protein is CASSFGRGRGETGELFF.

V is TRBV9 and J is TRBJ2-6, with D possibly TRBD2 on 5 matching bases. In germline, CDR1 is SGDLS, CDR2 YYNGEE. This CDR3 has 15 residues. The germline V and J ends were trimmed by 0 bases and 2 bases, with 6 bases remaining between them. The CDR3 loop is CASSVGRTGANVLTF. For the CDR3, the DNA is TGTGCCAGCAGCGTAGGGAGGACTGGGGCCAACGTCCTGACTTTC.

The chain carries TRBV6-5 and TRBJ1-3; no definite D call. Germline lookup yields CDR1 MNHEY and CDR2 SVGAGI. The CDR3 is 13 residues long. Trimming took 6 bases from V and 2 from J, leaving 8 bases between them. CDR3 region: CASRVPAGNTIYF. CDR3 coding DNA: TGTGCCAGCAGGGTTCCGGCTGGAAACACCATATATTTT.

The J gene is TRBJ1-5, the V gene TRBV19; D is possibly TRBD1 (6 bases). This CDR3 is 13 amino acids long. V lost 3 bases to trimming and J lost 7 bases, with 10 bases between them. The germline CDR1 and CDR2 sequences are LNHDA and SQIVND (reference sequence). This chain's CDR3 is CASSITGNQPQHF. As DNA, the CDR3 is TGTGCCAGTAGTATTACAGGGAACCAGCCCCAGCATTTT.

This sequence joins TRBV7-2 and TRBJ2-3; D gene uncertain. Germline CDR1 and CDR2: SGHTA and FQGNSA. V was trimmed by 5 bases and J by 1 base, leaving 13 bases between them. The CDR3 is 15 amino acids. DNA for the CDR3: TGTGCCAGCAGCCCCCGTGGCGATGGCACAGATACGCAGTATTTT. As protein: CASSPRGDGTDTQYF.

The V call is TRBV29-1, the J call TRBJ2-1; D is unresolved. This CDR3 is 14 amino acids long. CDR1 is SQVTM, CDR2 ANQGSEA, per germline. V was clipped by 5 bases and J by 0 bases, with 11 bases between them. CDR3 region: CSVRSTSSYNEQFF. The CDR3, as DNA: TGCAGCGTTAGGAGCACAAGCTCCTACAATGAGCAGTTCTTC.

The chain carries TRBV4-1 and TRBJ2-7, with D perhaps TRBD1 or TRBD2 (5 bases each). The CDR3 totals 15 residues. Germline assignment: CDR1 MGHRA and CDR2 YSYEKL. Deletions cut 3 bases from V and 3 bases from J, with 15 bases between. CDR3 residues: CASSQSSLGDYEQYF. In nucleotides, the CDR3 is TGCGCCAGCAGCCAGTCCTCCTTGGGGGACTACGAGCAGTACTTC.